This T cell receptor (beta chain) was sequenced during a study of OX40 agonist ivuxolimab in advanced cancers. Overall study context: Allowance was made for prior anti-PD-1, anti-PD-L1 or anti-CTLA-4 therapy, and about 44% had some.

This CDR3 comprises 16 residues. The germline gives CDR1 MNHEY, CDR2 SMNVEV (reference sequence). Trimming stripped 6 bases from V and 3 bases from J, with 20 bases between. Sequenced by immunoSEQ multiplex PCR; TCRdb stores in-frame clones only, minus some. This table has 95,000 to 150,000 clones, roughly nine tenths appearing once. The clonotype was recovered from an adult with an advanced solid tumor such as melanoma, head and neck, liver or kidney cancer. The sample in question was CD4+ or CD8+ T cells sorted from blood, obtained in a trial of the OX40 agonist ivuxolimab. The rearrangement links TRBV27 to TRBJ1-2; possibly TRBD1 for D (5 bases). The CDR3 is CASSSAWGDGHYGYTF. The CDR3 DNA is TGTGCCAGCAGCTCGGCTTGGGGGGATGGTCACTATGGCTACACCTTC.